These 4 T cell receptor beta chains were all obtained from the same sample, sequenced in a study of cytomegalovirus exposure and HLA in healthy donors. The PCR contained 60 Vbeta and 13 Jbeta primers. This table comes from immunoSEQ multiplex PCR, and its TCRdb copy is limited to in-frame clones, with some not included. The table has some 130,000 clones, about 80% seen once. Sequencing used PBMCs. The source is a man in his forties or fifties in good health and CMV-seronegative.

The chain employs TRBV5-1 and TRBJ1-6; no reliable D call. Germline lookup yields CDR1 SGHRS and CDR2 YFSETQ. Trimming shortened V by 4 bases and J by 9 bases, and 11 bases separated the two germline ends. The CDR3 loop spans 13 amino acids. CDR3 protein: CASSNLGVSPLHF. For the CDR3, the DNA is TGCGCCAGCAGCAACCTAGGAGTTTCACCCCTCCACTTT.

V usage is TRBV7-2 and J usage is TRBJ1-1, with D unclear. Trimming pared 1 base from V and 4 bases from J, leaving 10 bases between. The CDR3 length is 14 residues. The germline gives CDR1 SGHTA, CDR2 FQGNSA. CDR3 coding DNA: TGTGCCAGCAGCTTAGACCCCCTGGCCACTGAAGCTTTCTTT. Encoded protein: CASSLDPLATEAFF.

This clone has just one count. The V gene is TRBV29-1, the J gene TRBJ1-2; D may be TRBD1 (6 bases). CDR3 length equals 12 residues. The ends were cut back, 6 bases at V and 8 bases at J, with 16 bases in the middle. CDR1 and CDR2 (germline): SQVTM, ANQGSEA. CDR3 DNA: TGCAGCGTGGGTGGGGGCGAAAGGGGCTACACCTTC. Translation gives CSVGGGERGYTF.

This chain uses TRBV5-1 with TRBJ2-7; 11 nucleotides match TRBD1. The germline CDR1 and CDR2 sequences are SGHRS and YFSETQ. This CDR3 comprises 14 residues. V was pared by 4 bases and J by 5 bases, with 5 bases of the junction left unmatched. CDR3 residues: CASSPWGQGDEQYF. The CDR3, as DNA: TGCGCCAGCAGCCCCTGGGGACAGGGGGACGAGCAGTACTTC.